The next 25 T cell receptor beta chains were all read from a single sample in a study of blood T cell repertoires in COVID-19. Sequenced by immunoSEQ multiplex PCR; TCRdb stores in-frame clones only, minus some. The sample consists of more than 95,000 clones, about 80% of them appearing once. Sequencing was carried out using peripheral blood. The receptors here all came from a man aged 55 to 70 with acute or convalescent COVID-19.

The V and J genes are TRBV15 and TRBJ1-4; no definite D call. CDR3 size: 15 residues. V lost 0 bases, J lost 4 bases, and 9 bases lay in between. Germline CDR1 LNHNV, CDR2 YYDKDF (reference sequence). The CDR3 is CATSRDNSHNEKLFF. Here the CDR3 DNA reads TGTGCCACCAGCAGAGATAACAGCCATAATGAAAAACTGTTTTTT.

This chain joins TRBV29-1 and TRBJ1-3; D is perhaps TRBD1 (5 bases). The CDR3 consists of 13 residues. Germline V gene sequence: CDR1 SQVTM, CDR2 ANQGSEA. V gave up 8 bases and J gave up 0 bases, with 11 bases separating them. CDR3 in amino acids: CSCWGDSGNTIYF. The CDR3, as DNA: TGCAGCTGTTGGGGGGACTCTGGAAACACCATATATTTT.

This sequence joins TRBV6-5 and TRBJ2-7; a possible D gene is TRBD1 (5 bases). The V and J ends lost 2 bases and 7 bases respectively, with 12 bases between them. Germline V gene data show CDR1 as MNHEY and CDR2 as SVGAGI. This CDR3 comprises 13 residues. CDR3 sequence reads: CASSYAYGAEQYV. The CDR3 nucleotides are TGTGCCAGCAGTTACGCGTATGGGGCTGAGCAGTACGTC.

CDR3 bases: TGTGCCAGCAGCAGAAGACAGGACTCCTACAATGAGCAGTTCTTC. Its translation is CASSRRQDSYNEQFF. The chain uses TRBV21-1 and TRBJ2-1; TRBD1, the D gene given by the table, was not confirmed from the DNA. TRBV21-1 is a pseudogene segment. The CDR3 consists of 15 residues.

For the CDR3, the DNA is TGTGCCAGCTCACAAGCGGGACAGGGGGCTGGGCAGCCCCAGCATTTT. Residues: CASSQAGQGAGQPQHF. This sequence joins TRBV18 and TRBJ1-5, with 12 bases lining up with TRBD1. Losses at the gene ends were 4 bases for V and 7 bases for J; bases not matched to a gene: 8. The CDR3 spans 16 residues. Germline values: CDR1 KGHSH, CDR2 LQKENI.

The genes are TRBV27 and TRBJ1-1; D gene uncertain. The CDR3 runs 13 residues. Looked up from germline, CDR1 is MNHEY and CDR2 is SMNVEV (reference sequence). Trimming shortened V by 0 bases and J by 8 bases, and 10 bases separated the two germline ends. The DNA for the CDR3 is TGTGCCAGCAGTTTATCGTGGAGGGCAGAAGCTTTCTTT. Its translation: CASSLSWRAEAFF.

CDR3 protein: CASSTGGNTEAFF. The CDR3 coding sequence is TGTGCCAGCAGTACAGGGGGGAACACTGAAGCTTTCTTT. J is TRBJ1-1 and V is TRBV5-5; 8 bases map to TRBD1. J was trimmed by 1 base and V by 5 bases; bases with no gene match: 1. The CDR3 runs 13 residues. Germline-derived CDR1 and CDR2 are SGHKS and YYEKEE (reference sequence).

The chain carries TRBV20-1 and TRBJ2-5; 7 bases are a match to TRBD2. CDR3 length: 11 amino acids. The junction had 4 bases not matched to a gene; V was cut back by 4 bases and J by 8 bases. Germline-derived CDR1 and CDR2 are DFQATT and SNEGSKA (reference sequence). CDR3 sequence reads: CSAMGGGTQYF. The CDR3 DNA reads TGCAGTGCTATGGGGGGGGGTACCCAGTACTTC.

V usage is TRBV30 and J usage is TRBJ1-6; D is possibly TRBD1 (5 bases). Germline values: CDR1 GTSNPN, CDR2 SVGIG (reference sequence). CDR3 length: 16 residues. V lost 0 bases and J lost 3, with 12 bases in between. The CDR3 nucleotides are TGTGCCTGGAGTGTACGGGGGGTTCACTATAATTCACCCCTCCACTTT. Protein product: CAWSVRGVHYNSPLHF.

This rearrangement joins TRBV5-1 to TRBJ2-3; D is unclear. This CDR3 has 17 amino acids. V lost 4 bases and J lost 0, with 18 bases in between. The germline V gene has CDR1 SGHRS and CDR2 YFSETQ. CDR3 in DNA: TGCGCCAGCAGCAGCTTCCCCACAGAATCCAGCACAGATACGCAGTATTTT. Translated: CASSSFPTESSTDTQYF.

V usage is TRBV15 and J usage is TRBJ1-1, with 8 bases lining up with TRBD1. Germline-derived CDR1 and CDR2 are LNHNV and YYDKDF (reference sequence). Losses at the gene ends were 4 bases for V and 0 bases for J; bases not matched to a gene: 7. The length of the CDR3 is 16 residues. In DNA, the CDR3 is TGTGCCACCAGCAAGGGGTCAGGGGGCATGAACACTGAAGCTTTCTTT. Translation gives CATSKGSGGMNTEAFF.

This rearrangement joins TRBV7-2 to TRBJ1-1; 9 bases line up with TRBD1. The CDR3 runs to 13 residues. CDR1 and CDR2 from the germline V gene are SGHTA and FQGNSA. With 0 bases clipped from V and 7 bases from J, the junction kept 0 bases outside the gene matches. Here the CDR3 DNA reads TGTGCCAGCAGCTTAGCGACAGGGGGTGAAGCTTTCTTT. This encodes CASSLATGGEAFF.

V usage is TRBV12-3 or TRBV12-4 and J usage is TRBJ2-1; 8 bases are a match to TRBD1. Trimming removed 6 bases from V and 9 bases from J; junction bases left unmatched: 7. The CDR3 is 13 residues long. The DNA of the CDR3 is TGTGCCAGCAGGCCGGGACAGGCGGGTGAGCAGTTCTTC. As protein: CASRPGQAGEQFF.

The V gene is TRBV4-2, the J gene TRBJ1-1, with 9 bases aligning to TRBD1. CDR3 length: 15 residues. V trimming: 3 bases; J trimming: 2 bases; junction bases outside the gene matches: 4. CDR1 LGHNA and CDR2 YNFKEQ come from the germline V gene. The CDR3: CASSQEGQGNTEAFF. The CDR3, as DNA: TGTGCCAGCAGCCAGGAGGGACAGGGAAACACTGAAGCTTTCTTT.

This chain links TRBV27 with TRBJ1-1, with a weak D call TRBD1 (5 bases). V lost 9 bases and J 0 bases, leaving 11 bases between the germline ends. The V gene's germline CDR1 is MNHEY and CDR2 SMNVEV (reference sequence). CDR3 length: 13 amino acids. This CDR3 reads CASSGVMNTEAFF. The DNA of the CDR3 is TGTGCCAGTTCGGGGGTGATGAACACTGAAGCTTTCTTT.

The chain couples TRBV6-1 to TRBJ1-2, with 7 bases matching TRBD1. This CDR3 has 15 amino acids. The V segment lost 3 bases and the J segment 1 base; nucleotides outside the gene matches: 5. Germline V gives CDR1 MNHNS, CDR2 SASEGT. CDR3 sequence: CASSEGTERNYGYTF. As DNA, the CDR3 is TGTGCCAGCAGTGAGGGGACAGAGCGTAACTATGGCTACACCTTC.

V is TRBV30 and J is TRBJ1-1, with 7 positions matching TRBD1. Looked up from germline, CDR1 is GTSNPN and CDR2 is SVGIG (reference sequence). This CDR3 comprises 13 residues. J lost 4 bases, V lost 7 bases, and 9 bases had no gene match. The CDR3 region has the DNA TGTGCCTACCACAGGGGTCCGGGCACTGAAGCTTTCTTT. This sequence encodes CAYHRGPGTEAFF.

This clone was seen a handful of times. The chain carries TRBV29-1 and TRBJ2-3, with 16 bases matching TRBD2. The CDR3 extends over 14 amino acids. Germline V lookup: CDR1 SQVTM, CDR2 ANQGSEA. Trimming removed 4 bases from V and 6 bases from J; junction bases left unmatched: 1. The CDR3 DNA sequence: TGCAGCGTTGGGGGACTAGCGGGAGGGGATACGCAGTATTTT. Translating it yields CSVGGLAGGDTQYF.

For this clone: A junction end diverges from the germline sequence, so it may reflect a read error. The V and J genes are TRBV7-7 and TRBJ2-5; tentatively, D is TRBD2 (6 bases). This CDR3 is 13 amino acids long. Germline V lookup: CDR1 SSHAT, CDR2 FNYEAQ (reference sequence). CDR3 protein: CASSLMGGETQYF. CDR3 DNA sequence: TGTGCTAGCAGCTTAATGGGAGGAGAGACCCAGTACTTC.

V usage is TRBV24-1 and J usage is TRBJ2-2; D remains ambiguous. Trimming stripped 0 bases from V and 3 bases from J, with 7 bases between. Germline values: CDR1 KGHDR, CDR2 SFDVKD. The CDR3 sequence is 15 residues long. CDR3 nucleotides: TGTGCCACCAGTGATTTGGTCCAGGACACCGGGGAGCTGTTTTTT. Translated, it gives CATSDLVQDTGELFF.

CDR3 sequence reads: CASSPLTGRGENIQYF. CDR3 coding DNA: TGTGCCAGCAGCCCCTTGACAGGGAGAGGGGAGAACATTCAGTACTTC. The chain is built from TRBV5-8 and TRBJ2-4; 7 bases are shared with TRBD1. The CDR3 is 16 amino acids. Losses at the gene ends were 4 bases for V and 7 bases for J; bases not matched to a gene: 14. Germline V gene data show CDR1 as SGHTS and CDR2 as YDEGEE.

The chain uses TRBV24-1 and TRBJ2-2; maybe TRBD1 (5 bases). Deletions cut 0 bases from V and 5 bases from J, with 12 bases between. Germline values: CDR1 KGHDR, CDR2 SFDVKD. This CDR3 has 16 residues. The CDR3 reads CATSDLNGAGTGELFF. CDR3 bases: TGTGCCACCAGTGATTTGAATGGGGCAGGGACCGGGGAGCTGTTTTTT.

This chain uses TRBV7-2 with TRBJ2-2; 10 bases align to TRBD2. The CDR3 is made up of 18 amino acids. Germline CDR1 and CDR2: SGHTA and FQGNSA. The ends lost 6 bases at V and 2 bases at J; junction bases unmatched: 12. The CDR3 loop reads CASSSRGASGGNTGELFF. The CDR3 DNA reads as TGTGCCAGCAGTTCCAGGGGAGCTAGCGGGGGAAACACCGGGGAGCTGTTTTTT.

The chain has TRBV6-2 or TRBV6-3 and TRBJ1-1; D possibly corresponds to TRBD1 (5 bases). V was pared by 0 bases and J by 1 base, with 12 bases between. The CDR3 is 16 amino acids. Germline lookup yields CDR1 MNHEY and CDR2 SVGEGT. CDR3 in DNA: TGTGCCAGCAGTTACTCGACGCGGGACTGGAACACTGAAGCTTTCTTT. Its protein product is CASSYSTRDWNTEAFF.

The chain has TRBV7-9 and TRBJ1-2; no definite D call. Germline assignment: CDR1 SEHNR and CDR2 FQNEAQ (reference sequence). V lost 4 bases and J lost 5, with 11 bases in between. This CDR3 is 13 amino acids long. The CDR3 region has the DNA TGTGCCAGCAGCTCTAGGGAGAGGTATGGCTACACCTTC. This translates into CASSSRERYGYTF.